This T cell receptor beta chain was found in a study of blood T cell repertoires in COVID-19. As for the study in general: There were acute and convalescent COVID-19 samples, and they came from the United States, Italy and Spain. PBMCs, B-cell-depleted T cells, or T cells provided the cDNA or gDNA that made up the material.

In the original workflow: Scientists estimated how many nucleated cells there were by amplifying reference gene primers. TCRdb's copy holds only in-frame clones and misses some; the assay was immunoSEQ multiplex PCR. V and J calls and clone size are as listed in that table; D and trimming were resolved from the DNA. The sample records fewer than 110,000 clones, about 90% being singletons. The length of the CDR3 is 15 residues. Germline V gene sequence: CDR1 SNHLY, CDR2 FYNNEI. Unmatched junction bases numbered 8, after V lost 3 bases and J lost 4 bases. Sequenced input: peripheral blood. This TCR was recovered from a man aged 50-60 years with acute or convalescent COVID-19. This chain links TRBV2 with TRBJ2-5, with 7 bases fitting TRBD1. CDR3 in amino acids: CASSEDRGRGETQYF. As DNA, the CDR3 is TGTGCCAGCAGTGAGGATAGGGGGCGCGGAGAGACCCAGTACTTC.